What follows are 20 T cell receptor beta chains derived from one specimen sequenced in a study of T cell repertoires in cytomegalovirus infection. These TCRs are of unknown antigen specificity. TCRdb fed the reads into MiXCR, producing one record per CDR3 protein. The sample records under 130,000 distinct CDR3 sequences, around 40% being singletons. The sample was CD8+ T cells from cultured PBMCs, taken from culture after CMV antigen stimulation. These TCRs come from a human donor in good health (CMV status not recorded). Some clones in this sample may be carry-over from other donors' samples.

The V call is TRBV6-6, the J call TRBJ1-1, with a tentative D call TRBD1 (5 bases). The germline gives CDR1 MNHNY, CDR2 SVGAGI (reference sequence). Trimming shortened V by 1 base and J by 5 bases, and 11 bases separated the two germline ends. This CDR3 has 14 residues. In DNA, the CDR3 is TGTGCCAGCAGTTACTTGATGGGACTTACTGAAGCTTTCTTT. Residues: CASSYLMGLTEAFF.

The chain is built from TRBV6-2 or TRBV6-3 and TRBJ2-3; D not resolved. The CDR3 spans 14 residues. The V gene's germline CDR1 is MNHEY and CDR2 SVGEGT. V lost 2 bases to trimming and J lost 2 bases, with 8 bases between them. The CDR3 region is CASSYAGYTDTQYF. The CDR3 DNA follows: TGTGCCAGCAGTTACGCCGGATACACAGATACGCAGTATTTT.

The chain has TRBV5-4 and TRBJ1-5, with D unresolved. There are 14 residues in the CDR3. The germline V gene encodes CDR1 SGHNT and CDR2 YYREEE (reference sequence). Trimming cost V 0 bases and J 4 bases, with 8 bases left between them. The CDR3 region is CASSLAGENQPQHF. The DNA of the CDR3 is TGTGCCAGCAGCTTGGCCGGCGAGAATCAGCCCCAGCATTTT.

This clonotype turned up a few times. V is TRBV3-1 and J is TRBJ1-3; D is uncertain. The V end was cut by 1 base, the J end by 0 bases, with 7 bases between. The CDR3 totals 15 residues. Germline assignment: CDR1 LGHDT and CDR2 YNNKEL (reference sequence). DNA for the CDR3: TGTGCCAGCAGCCAAGGGACGGCCTCTGGAAACACCATATATTTT. Encoded protein: CASSQGTASGNTIYF.

A few counts support this clonotype. The CDR3 DNA reads TGCGCCAGCAGCCAAGATTCTGGGGGTGGGTGGCCCCAGCATTTT. The encoded protein is CASSQDSGGGWPQHF. The V call is TRBV4-1, the J call TRBJ1-5; weak D call: TRBD1 (5 bases). V was shortened by 0 bases and J by 9 bases, with 15 bases between the two germline ends. Germline values: CDR1 MGHRA, CDR2 YSYEKL. There are 15 residues in the CDR3.

This clonotype was detected only a few times. V and J are TRBV2 and TRBJ2-5, with D perhaps TRBD2 (5 bases). Deletions cut 7 bases from V and 5 bases from J, with 11 bases between. From germline, CDR1 is SNHLY and CDR2 FYNNEI. The CDR3 extends over 12 amino acids. For the CDR3, the DNA is TGTGCCAGCATCGAGGGCGGGGAGACCCAGTACTTC. Protein product: CASIEGGETQYF.

This clonotype was detected a few times. In DNA form, the CDR3 reads TGTGCCAGCAGCCAGACGCCGGACAGGGGAATTCTCACAGATACGCAGTATTTT. Translation: CASSQTPDRGILTDTQYF. The genes are TRBV7-2 and TRBJ2-3, with TRBD1 matching 9 bases. V shed 5 bases, J shed 2 bases, and the junction held 14 bases outside the gene matches. CDR3 length equals 18 residues. Germline V gene lookup returns CDR1 SGHTA and CDR2 FQGNSA.

The CDR3 loop reads CASSSVDEQFF. The CDR3 nucleotides read TGTGCCAGCAGCTCGGTGGATGAGCAGTTCTTC. The chain recombines TRBV7-6 with TRBJ2-1, with D unresolved. Germline CDR1 is SGHVS and CDR2 is FNYEAQ. Deletions cut 4 bases from V and 8 bases from J, with 6 bases between. This CDR3 region has 11 residues.

This clonotype has only a few counts. The rearrangement uses TRBV6-2 or TRBV6-3 and TRBJ1-1, with D possibly being TRBD1 (5 bases). There are 14 residues in the CDR3. V was shortened by 3 bases and J by 5 bases, with 13 bases between the two germline ends. Germline CDR1 and CDR2: MNHEY and SVGEGT. The CDR3 here is CASSYPGGGTEAFF. The CDR3 DNA reads TGTGCCAGCAGTTATCCCGGGGGGGGGACTGAAGCTTTCTTT.

This clonotype was seen more than once but under ten times. The chain couples TRBV12-3 or TRBV12-4 to TRBJ1-2; D is undetermined. V gave up 2 bases and J gave up 2 bases, with 6 bases separating them. The CDR3 is made up of 13 amino acids. As DNA, the CDR3 is TGTGCCAGCAGTTTACCCCTAAACTATGGCTACACCTTC. Translated: CASSLPLNYGYTF.

The chain uses TRBV7-6 and TRBJ1-2; maybe TRBD1 (5 bases). The CDR3 length is 15 residues. With 4 bases removed from V and 5 bases from J, the gap between germline ends came to 17 bases. CDR1 is SGHVS and CDR2 is FNYEAQ in the germline V gene. The CDR3 region has the DNA TGTGCCAGCAGCTCCGCTGGGGGTGTCGGATATGGCTACACCTTC. It codes for CASSSAGGVGYGYTF.

This CDR3 is CASSSHDWTGNTEAFF. CDR3 bases: TGTGCCAGCAGCTCCCACGATTGGACAGGGAACACTGAAGCTTTCTTT. This sequence joins TRBV7-4 and TRBJ1-1; TRBD1 agrees at 7 bases. Trimming cost V 4 bases and J 1 base; bases outside gene matches: 9. CDR1 and CDR2 (germline): SGHVT, SQSDAQ. This CDR3 is 16 amino acids long.

This clonotype showed up just a few times. This chain joins TRBV7-2 and TRBJ2-5; D is possibly TRBD1 (5 bases). Germline CDR1 and CDR2: SGHTA and FQGNSA. Trimming removed 4 bases at V and 2 bases at J, with 23 bases between. There are 18 residues in the CDR3. The CDR3 nucleotides read TGTGCCAGCAGCTCGGCAGGGCAGAGGAGTTTCAGACAAGAGACCCAGTACTTC. It codes for CASSSAGQRSFRQETQYF. Full variable domain (remainder filled in from reference TRBV7-2 and TRBJ2-5): GAGVSQSPSNKVTEKGKDVELRCDPISGHTALYWYRQSLGQGLEFLIYFQGNSAPDKSGLPSDRFSAERTGGSVSTLTIQRTQQEDSAVYLCASSSAGQRSFRQETQYFGPGTRLLVL.

The rearrangement joins TRBV5-8 to TRBJ2-5; tentatively, D is TRBD1 or TRBD2 (6 bases each). The CDR3 contains 15 residues. Trimming took 3 bases from V and 0 from J, leaving 12 bases between them. Per germline, CDR1 SGHTS and CDR2 YDEGEE. This chain's CDR3 is CASSWSGGYQETQYF. The CDR3 coding sequence is TGTGCCAGCAGCTGGTCCGGGGGCTACCAAGAGACCCAGTACTTC.

The rearrangement uses TRBV28 and TRBJ1-1; no definite D call. V lost 10 bases and J 5 bases, leaving 14 bases between the germline ends. CDR1 and CDR2 from the germline V gene are MDHEN and SYDVKM. The CDR3 spans 12 residues. CDR3 sequence (DNA): TGTGCCAACACCCCTGACCGGACTGAAGCTTTCTTT. Its protein product is CANTPDRTEAFF.

Only a few counts were recorded for this clonotype. The V and J genes are TRBV6-6 and TRBJ2-3; 10 nucleotides align to TRBD2. This CDR3 comprises 15 residues. Germline assignment: CDR1 MNHNY and CDR2 SVGAGI (reference sequence). The trim removed 4 bases at V and 1 base at J, leaving 2 bases unmatched. CDR3 in amino acids: CASSLAGGRTDTQYF. CDR3 DNA: TGTGCCAGCAGTTTAGCGGGGGGCCGCACAGATACGCAGTATTTT.

This clonotype has ten or more counts. This rearrangement joins TRBV4-1 to TRBJ2-3; 12 bases are shared with TRBD2. The CDR3 is 19 residues long. Per the germline V gene, CDR1 is MGHRA and CDR2 is YSYEKL. V trimming: 1 base; J trimming: 2 bases; junction bases outside the gene matches: 10. CDR3: CASSQGALLAGGPTDTQYF. Written as DNA, the CDR3 is TGCGCCAGCAGCCAAGGGGCCCTACTAGCGGGGGGCCCCACAGATACGCAGTATTTT.

The chain uses TRBV7-4 and TRBJ2-5, with 7 bases lining up with TRBD1. CDR1 is SGHVT and CDR2 is SQSDAQ in the germline V gene. This CDR3 contains 15 residues. Trimming took 3 bases from V and 2 from J; bases not matched to a gene: 6. The CDR3 reads CASSLDEGQQETQYF. In DNA form, the CDR3 reads TGTGCCAGCAGCTTGGATGAGGGACAGCAAGAGACCCAGTACTTC.

The chain recombines TRBV6-5 with TRBJ2-2; D is unclear. CDR1 and CDR2 from the germline V gene are MNHEY and SVGAGI. V was shortened by 2 bases and J by 6 bases, with 4 bases between the two germline ends. The CDR3 extends over 12 amino acids. CDR3 sequence (DNA): TGTGCCAGCAGTTACGAGGCCGGGGAGCTGTTTTTT. It translates to CASSYEAGELFF.

J is TRBJ2-5 and V is TRBV7-8, with 8 positions matching TRBD1. This CDR3 is 17 amino acids long. Germline-derived CDR1 and CDR2 are SGHVS and FQNEAQ. V lost 6 bases, J lost 4 bases, and 16 bases stayed unmatched. CDR3 bases: TGTGCCAGCAGTTCCCGGACAGGGAAAAATCTGGGAGAGACCCAGTACTTC. Protein product: CASSSRTGKNLGETQYF.